This TCR beta chain was recovered during a study of cytomegalovirus exposure and HLA in healthy donors. Trimming stripped 5 bases from V and 11 bases from J, with 17 bases between. CDR1 is MNHEY, CDR2 SVGAGI, per germline. CDR3 size: 13 residues. PCR used 60 Vbeta primers and 13 Jbeta primers. Measured with immunoSEQ multiplex PCR; TCRdb has only the in-frame clones, and not every one. In the table there are some 250,000 clones, 82% of which are singletons. The clonotype originates from a woman aged 40 to 55 in good health and CMV-seropositive. The gene calls are TRBV6-5 and TRBJ2-3; possibly TRBD1 for D (5 bases). Sequences were obtained from PBMCs. This CDR3 reads CASSPGHRTRQYF. CDR3 sequence (DNA): TGTGCCAGCAGTCCAGGTCACAGGACGAGGCAGTATTTT.